The T cell receptor (beta chain) described here comes from a study of CD8 T cells in ankylosing spondylitis. TCRdb reanalysed the 5' RACE reads using MiXCR and keeps one entry per CDR3 protein. The table includes a few hundred thousand distinct CDR3 sequences, more than 20% detected once. V gave up 5 bases and J gave up 8 bases, with 19 bases separating them. Per germline, CDR1 SGHTA and CDR2 FQGTGA. This CDR3 contains 15 residues. This clonotype was sampled from a female donor with ankylosing spondylitis or in good health (not recorded which). This sequence joins TRBV7-3 and TRBJ2-1; D not certain. The sequenced sample was blood, either unsorted or a sorted T cell fraction (not recorded which). This chain's CDR3 is CASSSKILGGDEQFF. The CDR3, as DNA: TGTGCCAGCAGCAGTAAAATATTGGGTGGCGATGAGCAGTTCTTC.